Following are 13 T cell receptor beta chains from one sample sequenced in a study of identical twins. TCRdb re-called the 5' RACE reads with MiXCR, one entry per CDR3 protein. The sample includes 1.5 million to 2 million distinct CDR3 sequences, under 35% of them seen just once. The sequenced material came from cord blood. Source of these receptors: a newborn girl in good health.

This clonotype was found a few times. CDR3 DNA sequence: TGCAGCGTTGAAATGCAGGGAGCTGGAAACACCATATATTTT. Amino acid sequence: CSVEMQGAGNTIYF. The chain uses TRBV29-1 and TRBJ1-3; the D gene is possibly TRBD1 (5 bases). The V gene lost 2 bases and the J gene lost 2 bases, with 10 bases spanning the gap. The CDR3 totals 14 residues. Per germline, CDR1 SQVTM and CDR2 ANQGSEA. Together with reference TRBV29-1 and TRBJ1-3, the CDR3 gives the full variable domain: SAVISQKPSRDICQRGTSLTIQCQVDSQVTMMFWYRQQPGQSLTLIATANQGSEATYESGFVIDKFPISRPNLTFSTLTVSNMSPEDSSIYLCSVEMQGAGNTIYFGEGSWLTVV.

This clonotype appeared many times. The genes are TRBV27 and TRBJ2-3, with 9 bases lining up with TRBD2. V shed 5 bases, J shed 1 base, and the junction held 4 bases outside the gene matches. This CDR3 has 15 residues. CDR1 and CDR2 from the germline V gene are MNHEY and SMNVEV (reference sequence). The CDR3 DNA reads TGTGCCAGCAGTGCACGGACTAGCGGCACAGATACGCAGTATTTT. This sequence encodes CASSARTSGTDTQYF.

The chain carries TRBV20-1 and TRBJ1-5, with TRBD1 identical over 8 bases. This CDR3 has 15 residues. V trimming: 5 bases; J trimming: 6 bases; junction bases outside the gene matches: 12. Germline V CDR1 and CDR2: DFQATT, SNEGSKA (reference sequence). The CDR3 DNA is TGCAGTGCTCCTCCCGTGACAGGGGAGGTTCAGCCCCAGCATTTT. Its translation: CSAPPVTGEVQPQHF.

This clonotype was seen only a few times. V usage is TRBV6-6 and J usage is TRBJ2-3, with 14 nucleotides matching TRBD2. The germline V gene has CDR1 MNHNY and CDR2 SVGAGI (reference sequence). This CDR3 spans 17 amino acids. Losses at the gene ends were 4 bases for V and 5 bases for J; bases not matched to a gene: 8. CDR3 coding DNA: TGTGCCAGCAGTTCCTACGGACTAGCGGGAGGTGGAGATACGCAGTATTTT. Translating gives CASSSYGLAGGGDTQYF.

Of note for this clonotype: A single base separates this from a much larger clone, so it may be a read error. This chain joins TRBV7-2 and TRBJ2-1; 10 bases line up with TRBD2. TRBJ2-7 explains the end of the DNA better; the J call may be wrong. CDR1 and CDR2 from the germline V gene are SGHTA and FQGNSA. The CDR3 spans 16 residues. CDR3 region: CASSLQRTSGYNEQYF. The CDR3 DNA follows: TGTGCCAGCAGCTTACAAAGGACTAGCGGTTACAATGAGCAGTACTTC.

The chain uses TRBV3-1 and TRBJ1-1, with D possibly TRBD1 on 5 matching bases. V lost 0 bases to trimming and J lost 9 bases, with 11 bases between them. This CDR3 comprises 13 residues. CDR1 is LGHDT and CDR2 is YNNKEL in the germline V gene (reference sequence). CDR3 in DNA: TGTGCCAGCAGCCAAGATGATGGGACTAAAGCTTTCTTT. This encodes CASSQDDGTKAFF.

The CDR3 nucleotides are TGTGCCAGCAGCGGGGACACCGCGTTCTACGAGCAGTTCTTC. Translating gives CASSGDTAFYEQFF. The gene calls are TRBV4-2 and TRBJ2-1, with D possibly being TRBD1 (6 bases). This CDR3 is 14 amino acids long. CDR1 LGHNA and CDR2 YNFKEQ come from the germline V gene. Trimming left V 5 bases short and J 10 bases short, with 18 bases between.

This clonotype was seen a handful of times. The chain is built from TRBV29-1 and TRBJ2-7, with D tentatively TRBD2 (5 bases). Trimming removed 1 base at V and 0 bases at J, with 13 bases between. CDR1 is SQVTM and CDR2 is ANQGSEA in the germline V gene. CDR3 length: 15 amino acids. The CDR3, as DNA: TGCAGCGTTGAAGTGCGGGCTTCTCGCTCCTACGAGCAGTACTTC. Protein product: CSVEVRASRSYEQYF.

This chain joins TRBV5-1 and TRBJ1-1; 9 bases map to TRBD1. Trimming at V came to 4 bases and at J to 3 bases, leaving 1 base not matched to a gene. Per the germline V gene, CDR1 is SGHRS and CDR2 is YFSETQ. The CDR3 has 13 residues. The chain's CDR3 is CASSGDRDTEAFF. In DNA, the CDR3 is TGCGCCAGCAGCGGGGACAGGGACACTGAAGCTTTCTTT. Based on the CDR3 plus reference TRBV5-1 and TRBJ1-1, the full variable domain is KAGVTQTPRYLIKTRGQQVTLSCSPISGHRSVSWYQQTPGQGLQFLFEYFSETQRNKGNFPGRFSGRQFSNSRSEMNVSTLELGDSALYLCASSGDRDTEAFFGQGTRLTVV.

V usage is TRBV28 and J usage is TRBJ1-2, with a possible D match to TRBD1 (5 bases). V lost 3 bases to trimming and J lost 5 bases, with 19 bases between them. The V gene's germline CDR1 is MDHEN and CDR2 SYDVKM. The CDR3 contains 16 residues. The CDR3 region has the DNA TGTGCCAGCAGTTTTTCTGGCGCAGGGATAGGTTATGGCTACACCTTC. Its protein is CASSFSGAGIGYGYTF.

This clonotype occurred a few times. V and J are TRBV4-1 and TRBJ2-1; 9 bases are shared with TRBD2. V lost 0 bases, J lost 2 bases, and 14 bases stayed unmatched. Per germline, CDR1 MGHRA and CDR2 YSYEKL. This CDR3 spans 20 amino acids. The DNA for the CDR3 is TGCGCCAGCAGCCAAGATCTAGTGGTAATTGAGCGGGGGGCCTACAATGAGCAGTTCTTC. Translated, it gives CASSQDLVVIERGAYNEQFF.

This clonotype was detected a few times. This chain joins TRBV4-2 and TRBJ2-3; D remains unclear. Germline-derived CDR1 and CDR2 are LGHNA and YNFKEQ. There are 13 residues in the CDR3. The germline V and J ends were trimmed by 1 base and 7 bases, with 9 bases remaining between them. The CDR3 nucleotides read TGTGCCAGCAGCCAAGGGATACCAAATACGCAGTATTTT. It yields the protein CASSQGIPNTQYF.

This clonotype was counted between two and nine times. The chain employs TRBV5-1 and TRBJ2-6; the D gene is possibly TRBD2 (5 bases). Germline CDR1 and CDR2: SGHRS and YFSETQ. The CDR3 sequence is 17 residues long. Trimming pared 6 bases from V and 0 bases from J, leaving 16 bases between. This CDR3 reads CASTLTVAGSGANVLTF. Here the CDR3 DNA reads TGCGCCAGCACCCTAACAGTGGCGGGCTCTGGGGCCAACGTCCTGACTTTC.